A selection of T cell receptor beta chains follows, all from one sample in a study of tumor and adjacent non-tumor tissue in lung cancer. From the multiplex PCR reads, TCRdb called clonotypes with MiXCR, one entry per CDR3 protein. The table lists tens of thousands of distinct CDR3 sequences, about 72% of them singletons. Specimen: lung tumor tissue. All receptors derive from a man aged 60-69 years with non-small cell lung cancer. CDR3s include the opening cysteine and the closing phenylalanine or tryptophan. D genes are given only for firm matches. For some rows the clone size is stated as once, few or many, or as a class when expanded; others skip it.

>TRBJ1-5|.|.|TRBV12-3/TRBV12-4
TGTGCCAGCAGTCGACAGAGTAATAGCGAACAGCCCCAGCATTTT
CASSRQSNSEQPQHF
>TRBJ1-6|.|.|TRBV12-3/TRBV12-4
TGTGCCAGCAGTTTATCAGCTAAGAATTCACTCTTCCACTTT
CASSLSAKNSLFHF
>TRBJ2-1|.|.|TRBV6-2/TRBV6-3
TGTGCCAGCAGTTACGTCATTAGCTCCTACAATGAGCAGTTCTTC
CASSYVISSYNEQFF
>TRBJ2-1|TRBD2|.|TRBV7-8
TGTGCCAGCAGCCCTGAAGCGGGAACCACCAGTGAGCAGTCCTTC
CASSPEAGTTSEQSF
>TRBJ2-4|.|.|TRBV28
TGTGCCAGCAACCTGGGGGTGTCCAAAAACATTCAGTACTTC
CASNLGVSKNIQYF
>TRBJ2-2|TRBD1|.|TRBV5-1
TGCACCAGTAGCTTCGACAGGGCCACCGGGGAGCTGTTTTTT
CTSSFDRATGELFF
>TRBJ1-4|TRBD1|few|TRBV6-1
TGTTCCAGCAGTGGACAGGCTAACGAAAAACTGTTTTTT
CSSSGQANEKLFF
>TRBJ2-5|.|many|TRBV6-6
TGTGCCAGCAGCTTGTCAGGGGGGGGCGGGGAGACCCAGTACTTC
CASSLSGGGGETQYF
>TRBJ2-3|TRBD2|.|TRBV4-1
TGCGCCAGCAGCCAAGTAAGGGCGGGAGGGCTTACAGATACGCTGTATTTT
CASSQVRAGGLTDTLYF
>TRBJ2-7|.|.|TRBV4-1
TGCACCAGCAGCCAAGTCGCCCAACGCTACGAGCAGTACTTC
CTSSQVAQRYEQYF
>TRBJ2-7|.|few|TRBV1
TGCACCAGCAGCCGAGACAACGAAGACGGCCCCAAGCGGGTATACGAGCAGTACTTC
CTSSRDNEDGPKRVYEQYF
>TRBJ2-7|TRBD1|once|TRBV6-5
TGTGTCAGCAGTTACACCGGACAGGCTTCCTACGAGCAGTACTTC
CVSSYTGQASYEQYF
>TRBJ2-6|.|many|TRBV14
TGTGCCAGCAGCCAAGTTTGGGGGAACTCTGGGGCCAACGTCCTGACTTTC
CASSQVWGNSGANVLTF
>TRBJ1-5|.|.|TRBV6-1
TGTGCCAGCAGTGAAGAGCCGGGGAGGGTGACTTATCAGTTCCAGCATTTT
CASSEEPGRVTYQFQHF
>TRBJ2-3|.|many|TRBV5-1
TGCGCCAGCAGCTTGGATCTAGGGGGCACAGATACGCAGTATTTT
CASSLDLGGTDTQYF
>TRBJ1-1|.|many|TRBV20-1
TGCAGTGCTAGCGGACAGTTTATGAACACTGAAGCTTTCTTT
CSASGQFMNTEAFF
>TRBJ2-7|TRBD1|.|TRBV6-2/TRBV6-3
TGTGCCAGCAGTTACCAGGGGGCACGTTACGAACAGTACTTC
CASSYQGARYEQYF
>TRBJ1-1|.|.|TRBV11-1
TGTGCCAGCGGTTTGAAGAGGGGCTCGGACACTGAAGATTTCTTT
CASGLKRGSDTEDFF
>TRBJ2-7|.|.|TRBV7-9
TGTGCCAGCAGCCAAGGCGGCACGGACAAGCTATCATTTCACGAGCAGTACTTC
CASSQGGTDKLSFHEQYF
>TRBJ2-6|TRBD1|.|TRBV5-6
TGTGCCAGCAGCTTAGTGGACAGGGGGGCCGGGACCAACGTCATGACTTTC
CASSLVDRGAGTNVMTF
>TRBJ2-3|.|many|TRBV5-4
TGTGCCAGCAGCTTGGAGCAGGGAGGGGGTACAGATACGCAGTATTTT
CASSLEQGGGTDTQYF
>TRBJ2-7|.|.|TRBV29-1
TGCAGGGTTGGGTACGAGCAGTACTTC
CRVGYEQYF
>TRBJ2-5|.|many|TRBV13
TGTGCCAGCAGTGGAAGGCAAGAGACCCAGTACTTC
CASSGRQETQYF
>TRBJ2-3|TRBD2|many|TRBV20-1
TGCAGTGCTAGAGAGTCGAGAGCGGGGGGCCGCACAGATACGCAGTATTTT
CSARESRAGGRTDTQYF
>TRBJ2-2|.|few|TRBV20-1
TGCAGTGCTAGAGTTTCACCAGCAGGGTCCGGGGAGCTGGTTTTT
CSARVSPAGSGELVF
>TRBJ2-5|TRBD2|.|TRBV6-5
TGTGCCAGCATCCAGAGGTGGGGGGGTGGGCAAGAGACCCAGTACTTC
CASIQRWGGGQETQYF
>TRBJ2-5|TRBD2|.|TRBV11-2
TGTGCTAGAAGCTTACACGGACTAGCCGTCCAAGCGACCCAGTACTTC
CARSLHGLAVQATQYF
>TRBJ2-6|TRBD1|many|TRBV6-2/TRBV6-3
TGTGCCAGCAGTAAGACAGGGTCGGGGGCCAACGTCCTGACTTTC
CASSKTGSGANVLTF
>TRBJ2-2|.|.|TRBV6-2/TRBV6-3
TGTGACAGCTGTAGATCAAACGGGGAGCTGTTTTTT
CDSCRSNGELFF
>TRBJ2-3|.|few|TRBV28
TGTGCCAGCGCCGGCACAGATACGCAGTATTTT
CASAGTDTQYF
>TRBJ2-2|.|.|TRBV11-2
TGTGTCAGCAGCCCCCGTGTCGCGAAGACAGGGGAGCTGTTTTTT
CVSSPRVAKTGELFF
>TRBJ2-6|.|.|TRBV6-6
TGTGCCAGCAGAGATTGGGCAGGGGCCAACGTCCCGACTTTC
CASRDWAGANVPTF
>TRBJ1-2|.|.|TRBV20-1
TGCAGTGCTAGAACCCAATGGCCGGTGGGCATCGGCTACATCTTC
CSARTQWPVGIGYIF
>TRBJ2-1|TRBD2|.|TRBV6-6
TGTACCAACAGTAACGAAAAGATAGCGGGAATAGTAAATGAGCAGTTCTTC
CTNSNEKIAGIVNEQFF
>TRBJ2-1|TRBD2|.|TRBV11-3
TGTGCCATCAACCACGGGGCTAGCGGGAGCCATGAGCAGTTCTTC
CAINHGASGSHEQFF
>TRBJ2-2|.|.|TRBV6-5
.
CVSRSGTVNTGSCFF
>TRBJ2-5|.|.|TRBV18
TGTGCCACCTCACTTCAAGAGACCCAGTACTTC
CATSLQETQYF
>TRBJ1-5|.|.|TRBV4-2
TGTGCCTGCAGTCAAGAAATGCGACGGGGTCAGCCCCAGCATTTT
CACSQEMRRGQPQHF
>TRBJ1-4|.|.|TRBV6-5
TGTGCGAGCAGTTACGGGGGGGCGGAAAATCTGTTTTTT
CASSYGGAENLFF
>TRBJ2-3|TRBD1|.|TRBV6-6
TGTGCCAGCAGTCCCGGACAGGGGGAGACAGATACGAAGTATTTT
CASSPGQGETDTKYF
>TRBJ2-1|TRBD2|.|TRBV25-1
TGTGCCAGCAGTGAAGGGGAGAGCGGGAGGGGGAATGAGCAGTTCTTC
CASSEGESGRGNEQFF
>TRBJ2-3|.|.|TRBV6-6
TGTGCCAGCAGTACCGGGACGCCGGATACGCAGTATTTT
CASSTGTPDTQYF
>TRBJ2-5|TRBD2|.|TRBV11-3
TGTGCTAGCAGCTTAGAAAGCGGGATAGTCGAAGAGACCCAGTACTTC
CASSLESGIVEETQYF
>TRBJ2-1|.|many|TRBV6-1
TGTGCCAGCAGTGAAAGCATAAACCGGGATGAGCAGTTCTTC
CASSESINRDEQFF
>TRBJ2-1|.|.|TRBV4-3
TGCGCCAGCAGCCAAGGCCCATGGGGCCCGGGAAGGAACAATGAGAAGTTCTTC
CASSQGPWGPGRNNEKFF
>TRBJ2-6|TRBD1|.|TRBV6-1
TGTGCCAGCAGGCCTGGGACAGGGTTTGGAGTCTCTGGGGCCAACGTCCTGACTTTC
CASRPGTGFGVSGANVLTF
>TRBJ2-5|.|.|TRBV11-3
TGTGCCAGCAGCTTAGACGGCCGCAGCAGGGGACGAAGAGAGACCCAGTACTTC
CASSLDGRSRGRRETQYF
>TRBJ2-1|TRBD1|.|TRBV5-1
TGCGCCAGCAGAAAACCCGGGACAGGTCTCTACAATGGGCAGTTCTTC
CASRKPGTGLYNGQFF
>TRBJ2-1|TRBD2|.|TRBV29-1
TGCAGCGTTGAAGACTTAGCGGGAGAATTCTATAATGAGCAGTTCTTC
CSVEDLAGEFYNEQFF
>TRBJ1-3|.|.|TRBV28
TGTCCCAACAGTTCAGGGCTTGGCGGAAACACCATATATTTT
CPNSSGLGGNTIYF
>TRBJ1-1|.|many|TRBV4-2
TGTGCCAGCAGCCAAGACCTACAGAGAAACACTGAAGCTTTCTTT
CASSQDLQRNTEAFF